This T cell receptor beta chain is drawn from a study of cytomegalovirus exposure and HLA in healthy donors (TCRdb year 2017). In the study overall: An earlier analysis of approximately 640 of the donors reported roughly 300 Gb of sequence data and approximately 110 million unique TCR beta sequences from 190 million or so T cells. Around 320 gigabases of sequencing data and around 87 million unique TCR sequences were included in an early release covering around 650 HLA-typed donors. Among the 398 genotyped donors, around 81% belonged to the genetic ancestry cluster associated with self-reported Caucasian donors. The study was designed to test whether signatures of past pathogen exposure could be identified by cataloging public T cell receptors. Using immunosequencing, the study profiled T cell repertoires from around 670 subjects and related those repertoires to cytomegalovirus serostatus. Besides the first cohort of more than 650 subjects, a separate validation cohort made up of roughly 120 different subjects was used. To predict cytomegalovirus infection status, the study combined high-throughput TCR immunosequencing, statistical association of individual TCRs with disease status, and machine learning. A later analysis re-examined previously published TCR beta repertoires from about 700 donors and added high-resolution HLA genotyping to investigate patterns of TCR occurrence. Rather than using new phenotypic data, the later analysis identified candidate immune exposures from TCR beta sequences and from how often those sequences occurred across donors. In an earlier analysis of roughly 540 of the donors, high-throughput TCR beta sequencing was used to judge whether each TCR beta V gene segment behaved as functional or pseudogenic. Donor age, sex, ethnicity and CMV serostatus were compiled together with the repertoire data. In a later genetic analysis, genome-wide SNP genotypes for about three fifths of the 666 donors were used, and that subset was treated as a discovery cohort. Every repertoire in the discovery cohort had been generated on one and the same sequencing platform. Both class I and class II loci were covered by HLA typing, at four-digit resolution. Typing coverage varied by locus: 629-630 donors for A, B, C, DRB1 and DQB1; around 560 for DQA1; over 600 for DPA1; roughly 470 for DPB1. About five DR-DQ haplotypes were handled as single units for association and clustering, since linkage in the cohort was strong. Among about 400 genotyped donors of the cohort, an average of roughly 230,000 unique TCR beta nucleotide sequences was sequenced per donor, of which about 20% were non-productive.

General conclusions and limits of the study: The authors suggested that the approach could potentially be extended to other disease states and immunological phenotypes. In an earlier analysis of several hundred of the donors, most TCR beta V segments were observed in productive rearrangements about 90% or about 30% of the time, broadly matching IMGT annotations. In a later genetic analysis, a missense DCLRE1C variant was associated with V-gene and J-gene trimming of TCR beta chains, and the association was replicated in an independent cohort. In a later analysis, HLA-associated TCR beta chains were found to be more clonally expanded and to have lower generation probabilities than equally common non-associated chains. A total of about 150 TCR beta chains were listed by the study as associated with cytomegalovirus. Several of the top co-occurrence clusters appeared to be linked to parvovirus B19, influenza, CMV and Epstein-Barr virus, according to a later analysis. When HLA alleles, especially DR and DQ, strongly co-occurred, attributing TCR associations to individual alleles was difficult. Across donors, most TCR sequences were observed very rarely, whereas some public TCRs were present in many individuals. According to a later genetic analysis, donors in an Asian-associated ancestry cluster had fewer N-insertions in productive TCRs than the roughly 670-donor mean. Because counts were too low, roughly 16 rarely observed V segments, including chromosome 9 orphons, were left out of the earlier analysis of approximately 580 of the donors. A cluster of highly shared sequence variants was judged likely to be a technical artifact of the sequencing pipeline. The classifier was reported to diagnose cytomegalovirus status with high specificity and sensitivity in both the original and validation cohorts. Roughly uniform sequencing depth across donors was assumed in presence/absence analyses, although this assumption may not hold. In a later analysis, about 17,000 TCR beta sequences were associated with specific HLA alleles at a false discovery rate of 0.05. For the cohort, immune exposure information was limited to CMV serostatus. Because some donors lacked HLA typing at each locus, the association tests relied only on the typed subset. The cohort was sequenced for TCR beta chains only, and without alpha or paired-chain data the features that could be detected were limited. A few of the identified cytomegalovirus-associated TCR beta chains were confirmed in vitro to be specific for cytomegalovirus antigens. Some IMGT-functional V segments, including TRBV6-2 and TRBV6-3, could not be told apart with the 87-base-pair reads, so those segments were excluded. According to a later analysis, TCR association rates differed among HLA loci, with DRB1 alleles showing the most associated TCRs and HLA-C alleles showing the fewest. Most CMV-associated TCR beta chains appeared to be HLA-restricted in a later analysis, and the HLA associations seemed to be driven largely by CMV exposure. Correlated functional status among segregating V segments might be attributable to linkage disequilibrium, but an unknown experimental factor could not be ruled out. A further reported finding was that TCR beta sequences accurately predicted the HLA-A and HLA-B alleles for most subjects in the first cohort.

Between the V and J ends, shortened by 9 bases and 0 bases respectively, the junction contains 11 bases. Taken from cysteine to phenylalanine, the CDR3 has 13 residues. Of all the DNA, just the CDR3 is kept, 39 bases in frame from base 1. As encoded in the germline V gene, CDR1 is SNHLY while CDR2 is FYNNEI. Library creation used the immunoSEQ multiplex PCR assay. The multiplex PCR relied on a mix of 60 forward primers for TCR Vbeta segments and 13 reverse primers for TCR Jbeta segments. The CDR3 region of rearranged TCR beta genes was amplified from genomic DNA by a multiplex PCR assay. On the Illumina HiSeq System, the amplified TCR beta libraries were sequenced as 87-base-pair reads. The study's processing was this. A later analysis counted about 80 million unique TCR beta chains across the 690 or so repertoires, and around 9.9 million of these chains were shared by at least two donors. To remove PCR and sequencing errors, raw reads were error-corrected and collapsed into unique sequences using a nearest-neighbor algorithm that merged closely related sequences. To assign V, D and J gene segments, CDR3 sequences were aligned to IMGT reference sequences. For a sequence to be retained, a match of at least six nucleotides to both a V gene segment and a J gene segment was required. A rearrangement counted as productive if the CDR3 had no stop codons and remained in frame with V and J, and every other rearrangement counted as non-productive. Following IMGT convention, CDR3 was defined as the stretch from the second conserved V-encoded cysteine up to the conserved J-encoded phenylalanine. The earlier analysis of about 640 of the donors excluded any sequence lacking an unambiguous match to a single V gene segment. In an earlier analysis of several hundred of the donors, V segments were called functional above 56.7% productive rearrangements and were called segregating when the between-donor standard deviation exceeded 5%. A statistical classification framework was built for diagnosing cytomegalovirus status from the catalog of TCR beta chain sequences. In a later analysis, V and J genes were assigned by comparing TCR nucleotide sequences against IMGT/GENE-DB human TR gene sequences. In a later analysis, CDR3 sequences and most-parsimonious VDJ recombination scenarios were assigned using the TCRdist pipeline. A later analysis defined each TCR beta chain by its CDR3 amino acid sequence plus V-gene family, and excluded reads lacking a unique V-gene family. As a way to deal with suspected cross-contamination and a sequencing artifact, a later analysis dropped hundreds of nucleotide sequences that were highly shared and had low generation probability. In a later analysis, a clonal expansion index for each public chain was calculated from normalized within-repertoire ranks of inferred template counts. A later analysis computed generation probabilities with a VDJ recombination model fitted to out-of-frame rearrangements, and checked the results against IGoR. A later analysis scored TCR-TCR, TCR-HLA and TCR-CMV co-occurrence with hypergeometric tests, applying a repertoire-size bias correction to TCR pairs. To estimate false discovery rates, a later analysis permuted the HLA or CMV assignments 20 times. In a later analysis, co-occurring TCRs were grouped with DBSCAN, and TCRdist sequence similarity was added when clustering was performed within HLA-allele-positive subsets. For co-occurrence clustering, repertoires with fewer than 30,000 or more than 120,000 public chains were excluded, along with several repertoires with anomalous nucleotide sharing. TCRdb carries this immuneACCESS record with in-frame sequences only. Its versions omit some clonotypes, under half of them owing to an unresolved V gene in the studies checked, with the rest unexplained. Clonal size and the V and J genes are those of that table, whereas D and trimming came from the DNA. Recorded for this sample are around 150,000 clones; nearly 80% of them occurred a single time. Together, the top ten hold roughly 9% of the sample.

Details on this clone: The clone's antigen remains unknown. Base-call qualities are not available, and no considerably larger clone is one nucleotide away.

The cohort comprised 550 to 700 healthy bone marrow donors. All cohort members were sampled while nominally healthy, although unrecorded immune exposures were likely present. The donor was CMV seropositive and belonged to the group of 250 to 300 seropositive cohort members. Every donor gave a peripheral blood sample, and the peripheral blood mononuclear cells from that sample were used for TCR beta sequencing. Genomic DNA was extracted from the blood cell samples with the Qiagen DNeasy Blood Extraction Kit. The sequenced sample consisted of PBMCs. In this chain, TRBV2 is recombined with TRBJ1-1, with the D segment identity uncertain. This clonotype was sampled from a man younger than 30 in good health and CMV-seropositive. CDR3 sequence: CASNRDLNTEAFF. The bases are TGTGCCAGTAACCGGGATCTGAACACTGAAGCTTTCTTT. Full variable domain (CDR3 extended with the reference TRBV2 and TRBJ1-1 proteins): EPEVTQTPSHQVTQMGQEVILRCVPISNHLYFYWYRQILGQKVEFLVSFYNNEISEKSEIFDDQFSVERPDGSNFTLKIRSTKLEDSAMYFCASNRDLNTEAFFGQGTRLTVV.